What follows are 28 T cell receptor beta chains derived from one specimen sequenced in a study of prognosis after radiotherapy for stage I lung cancer. CDR3 of TCR beta was amplified from genomic DNA via a two-round multiplex PCR. With primers specific to each TRBV and TRBJ gene, the first-round PCR was performed. TCRdb re-called the multiplex PCR reads through MiXCR, storing one row per CDR3 protein. The data contain about 27,000 distinct CDR3 sequences, 40% to 55% of them singletons. The material sequenced was PBMCs, taken before or after stereotactic body radiation therapy (not recorded which). The source of these receptors is a donor at least 50 years old with non-small cell lung cancer.

This sequence joins TRBV19 and TRBJ2-2, with 7 bases lining up with TRBD2. The CDR3 sequence is 15 residues long. V trimming: 6 bases; J trimming: 3 bases; junction bases outside the gene matches: 7. Germline V CDR1 and CDR2: LNHDA, SQIVND (reference sequence). This CDR3 reads CASRPGLSYTGELFF. The CDR3, as DNA: TGTGCCAGTAGGCCGGGACTATCGTACACCGGGGAGCTGTTTTTT.

This clonotype occurred many times. The chain combines TRBV6-5 with TRBJ2-5; D is unclear. The CDR3 covers 12 residues. The germline gives CDR1 MNHEY, CDR2 SVGAGI. V shed 0 bases and J shed 5 bases, with 4 bases lying between them. The CDR3 bases are TGTGCCAGCAGTTACTCTGGGGAGACCCAGTACTTC. Amino acids: CASSYSGETQYF.

This clonotype showed up many times. This chain connects TRBV28 to TRBJ2-5; 7 nucleotides match TRBD2. The CDR3 consists of 15 residues. The trim removed 3 bases at V and 3 bases at J, leaving 7 bases unmatched. The germline CDR1 and CDR2 sequences are MDHEN and SYDVKM. The CDR3 loop reads CASSFQRGAKETQYF. The CDR3 nucleotides are TGTGCCAGCAGTTTTCAGCGGGGAGCTAAAGAGACCCAGTACTTC.

Of note for this clonotype: The conserved phenylalanine or tryptophan normally closing the CDR3 is absent here, so this likely arose from a read error. V and J are TRBV11-2 and TRBJ2-1; perhaps TRBD2 as D (6 bases). CDR3 length: 15 residues. Germline CDR1 reads SGHAT; CDR2 reads FQNNGV. V was trimmed by 3 bases and J by 3 bases, leaving 12 bases between them. The CDR3 coding sequence is TGTGCCAGCAGCTTTGTGGGGGGTGACTACAATGAGCAGTTCTCC. The encoded protein is CASSFVGGDYNEQFS.

Comments on this clonotype: The junction shows a germline mismatch at one end, possibly a read error. The chain uses TRBV6-2 or TRBV6-3 and TRBJ2-7; 9 positions agree with TRBD1. The CDR3 totals 13 residues. Germline assignment: CDR1 MNHEY and CDR2 SVGEGT. The CDR3, as DNA: TGTGCCATCAGTCTTCGATCGACAGGGGGGCATTACTTC. Amino acid sequence: CAISLRSTGGHYF.

This clonotype was found many times. V usage is TRBV4-1 and J usage is TRBJ2-3; 11 bases fit TRBD2. V was clipped by 4 bases and J by 3 bases; unmatched bases: 15. The germline V gene encodes CDR1 MGHRA and CDR2 YSYEKL. There are 19 residues in the CDR3. In DNA form, the CDR3 reads TGCGCCAGCAGCCTGTACAGCACTAGCGGGGGCTCCCGTACAGATACGCAGTATTTT. It specifies CASSLYSTSGGSRTDTQYF.

Points on this clonotype: Lacking the conserved final phenylalanine or tryptophan, this CDR3 likely reflects a read error. The chain has TRBV2 and TRBJ1-2; the D is unclear. V dropped 7 bases and J dropped 7 bases, with 16 bases sitting between them. The CDR3 totals 13 residues. Germline V CDR1 and CDR2: SNHLY, FYNNEI. CDR3 DNA sequence: TGTGCCAGCAATGCATACCGGACTACTGGCTACACCTCC. Amino acid sequence: CASNAYRTTGYTS.

The table lists this clonotype with many counts. This chain joins TRBV11-2 and TRBJ2-1; D remains unclear. The CDR3 loop spans 14 amino acids. V was shortened by 2 bases and J by 0 bases, with 5 bases between the two germline ends. Per germline, CDR1 SGHAT and CDR2 FQNNGV. CDR3 loop: CASSLLSSYNEQFF. Here the CDR3 DNA reads TGTGCCAGCAGCTTACTGAGCTCCTACAATGAGCAGTTCTTC.

Worth noting for this clonotype: The likely explanation is a read error, given a far larger clone one base away. The J gene is TRBJ2-1, the V gene TRBV6-8; 13 bases are a match to TRBD2. From germline, CDR1 is MNHGY and CDR2 SAAAGT. The CDR3 has 17 residues. The ends lost 5 bases at V and 0 bases at J; junction bases unmatched: 4. CDR3 nucleotide sequence: TGTGCCAGCAGTGAGACTAGCGGGGGGTTCTCCTACAATGAGCAGTTCTTC. It yields the protein CASSETSGGFSYNEQFF.

This clonotype turned up a few times. Mismatch with germline at one junction end may stem from a read error. V usage is TRBV7-2 and J usage is TRBJ2-4; D possibly corresponds to TRBD1 (5 bases). CDR1 is SGHTA, CDR2 FQGNSA, per germline. CDR3 length equals 14 residues. This CDR3 is CASGLGGHKNIQYF. Here the CDR3 DNA reads TGTGCCAGCGGCTTAGGTGGACACAAAAACATTCAGTACTTC.

This chain connects TRBV6-1 to TRBJ1-3, with TRBD1 matching 8 bases. The CDR3 is 18 residues long. Germline CDR1 is MNHNS and CDR2 is SASEGT. Trimming cost V 5 bases and J 4 bases; bases outside gene matches: 16. CDR3 coding DNA: TGTGCCAGCAGTCTCAACCCCGGGACAGGCTTTTCAGGAAACACCATATATTTT. Translation gives CASSLNPGTGFSGNTIYF.

The CDR3 loop is CASSLLGDPASPLHF. The CDR3 DNA reads TGTGCCAGCAGTTTATTGGGGGACCCCGCTTCACCCCTCCACTTT. The chain uses TRBV28 and TRBJ1-6; tentative D call: TRBD1 (5 bases). Germline CDR1 and CDR2: MDHEN and SYDVKM. This CDR3 is built from 15 residues. Deletions cut 1 base from V and 9 bases from J, with 13 bases between.

Comment on this clonotype: The junction and the germline gene differ at one end; a read error may be behind it. The V and J genes are TRBV19 and TRBJ1-5; tentative D call: TRBD1 (6 bases). The CDR3 spans 13 residues. CDR1 and CDR2 (germline): LNHDA, SQIVND (reference sequence). CDR3 in DNA: TGTGCCACTAGACAGGTTGGCAATCAGCCCAAGAATTTT. This gives the protein CATRQVGNQPKNF.

This clonotype came up many times. CDR3 protein: CASSVRTSGSFDYNEQFF. CDR3 DNA sequence: TGTGCCAGCAGCGTACGGACTAGCGGGAGTTTTGACTACAATGAGCAGTTCTTC. The V call is TRBV9, the J call TRBJ2-1, with TRBD2 matching 13 bases. The CDR3 consists of 18 residues. Losses at the gene ends were 1 base for V and 3 bases for J; bases not matched to a gene: 7. CDR1 SGDLS and CDR2 YYNGEE come from the germline V gene.

The sample holds many counts of this clonotype. The chain joins TRBV6-5 to TRBJ1-1, with 8 bases that match TRBD1. CDR1 is MNHEY and CDR2 is SVGAGI in the germline V gene. The V gene end was trimmed by 6 bases and the J gene end by 7 bases; junction bases not matched to a gene: 13. The CDR3 runs to 15 residues. The CDR3 region is CASSYNGQGVNEAFF. CDR3 sequence (DNA): TGTGCCAGCAGCTACAACGGACAGGGTGTGAATGAAGCTTTCTTT.

The CDR3 loop reads CASSPEDYEQYF. CDR3 nucleotides: TGTGCCAGCAGTCCCGAAGACTACGAGCAGTACTTC. This chain links TRBV28 with TRBJ2-7; D unresolved. Germline V lookup: CDR1 MDHEN, CDR2 SYDVKM. This CDR3 contains 12 residues. V was shortened by 5 bases and J by 3 bases, with 8 bases between the two germline ends.

The sample holds many counts of this clonotype. The J gene is TRBJ2-7, the V gene TRBV5-4; tentatively, D is TRBD2 (5 bases). Per the germline V gene, CDR1 is SGHNT and CDR2 is YYREEE (reference sequence). The CDR3 spans 13 residues. Trimming took 1 base from V and 3 from J, leaving 8 bases between them. The CDR3 nucleotides are TGTGCCAGCAGCTTGCCTAGCAGCTACGAGCAGTACTTC. It codes for CASSLPSSYEQYF.

This chain joins TRBV3-1 and TRBJ2-3; a possible D gene is TRBD2 (5 bases). Trimming cost V 0 bases and J 2 bases, with 18 bases left between them. CDR1 LGHDT and CDR2 YNNKEL come from the germline V gene (reference sequence). CDR3 length: 18 amino acids. CDR3 region: CASSQEWRPGLITDTQYF. CDR3 sequence (DNA): TGTGCCAGCAGCCAAGAATGGCGGCCTGGACTGATCACAGATACGCAGTATTTT.

This clonotype was seen at least ten times. The CDR3 nucleotides are TGTGCCAGCAGCCAAAGGGCGGGAGAAAAACTGTTTTTT. Its protein product is CASSQRAGEKLFF. V is TRBV14 and J is TRBJ1-4; unclear D gene. In germline, CDR1 is SGHDN, CDR2 FVKESK. V was shortened by 2 bases and J by 8 bases, with 9 bases between the two germline ends. This CDR3 comprises 13 residues.

In its sample, this clonotype was seen many times. This chain links TRBV20-1 with TRBJ2-5, with a possible D match to TRBD2 (6 bases). Looked up from germline, CDR1 is DFQATT and CDR2 is SNEGSKA (reference sequence). There are 13 residues in the CDR3. The V end lost 6 bases, the J end lost 1 base, and 12 bases lay between the germline ends. The CDR3 nucleotides are TGCAGTGCCACTGGGGGAGGCCAAGAGACCCAGTACTTC. Translation gives CSATGGGQETQYF.

This chain uses TRBV4-2 with TRBJ2-1, with 14 nucleotides matching TRBD2. Germline V gene sequence: CDR1 LGHNA, CDR2 YNFKEQ. The CDR3 runs to 17 residues. J was trimmed by 10 bases and V by 2 bases; bases with no gene match: 10. This CDR3 is CASSQRPGLAGVREQFF. The CDR3 bases are TGTGCCAGCAGCCAACGACCGGGACTAGCGGGAGTACGGGAGCAGTTCTTC.

V gene TRBV12-3 or TRBV12-4 combines with J gene TRBJ1-2; D not certain. The CDR3 loop spans 12 amino acids. V dropped 4 bases and J dropped 4 bases, with 7 bases sitting between them. Here the CDR3 reads CASSYGSYGYTF. CDR3 nucleotides: TGTGCCAGCAGTTATGGCAGCTATGGCTACACCTTC.

As regards this clonotype: A read error may explain this, as a much larger clone is one base away. V is TRBV6-1 and J is TRBJ2-3; 11 bases are a match to TRBD2. CDR1 and CDR2 (germline): MNHNS, SASEGT. The junction had 4 bases not matched to a gene; V was cut back by 6 bases and J by 2 bases. CDR3 length equals 15 residues. The CDR3 region is CASRKLAGVTDTQYF. CDR3 in DNA: TGTGCCAGCAGAAAACTAGCGGGGGTCACAGATACGCAGTATTTT.

This clonotype was found many times. The chain has TRBV12-3 or TRBV12-4 and TRBJ2-5; 12 bases line up with TRBD2. V was clipped by 7 bases and J by 4 bases; unmatched bases: 13. The CDR3 contains 17 residues. In nucleotides, the CDR3 is TGTGCCAGCACCTTGAGGCTAGCGGGGGGGCCGGGAGAGACCCAGTACTTC. This sequence encodes CASTLRLAGGPGETQYF.

This clonotype was counted at least ten times. The rearrangement links TRBV7-8 to TRBJ1-1; D is ambiguous. The CDR3 sequence is 14 residues long. CDR1 is SGHVS, CDR2 FQNEAQ, per germline. V was shortened by 6 bases and J by 1 base, with 12 bases between the two germline ends. The CDR3 DNA reads TGTGCCAGCAGACCCATGGCAGGGAACACTGAAGCTTTCTTT. Translated, it gives CASRPMAGNTEAFF.

Within the sample, this clonotype is medium-sized. The chain has TRBV6-1 and TRBJ1-1, with D possibly being TRBD1 (5 bases). Germline CDR1 MNHNS, CDR2 SASEGT. Trimming removed 5 bases at V and 2 bases at J, with 9 bases between. This CDR3 has 13 amino acids. The CDR3 DNA reads as TGTGCCAGCAGTCGGGACGTAAACACTGAAGCTTTCTTT. Protein: CASSRDVNTEAFF.

This clonotype was observed a single time. The rearrangement links TRBV6-1 to TRBJ2-3, with a weak D call TRBD2 (6 bases). The CDR3 is 15 amino acids. V lost 5 bases, J lost 4 bases, and 16 bases lay in between. Germline-derived CDR1 and CDR2 are MNHNS and SASEGT. CDR3 bases: TGTGCCAGCAGTACGGGGTGGGGGGATTCAGATACGCAGTATTTT. Translating it yields CASSTGWGDSDTQYF.

This clonotype has just a few counts. The chain carries TRBV14 and TRBJ1-1; D is unclear. The V and J ends lost 3 bases and 6 bases respectively, with 8 bases between them. This CDR3 has 12 amino acids. Germline loops: CDR1 SGHDN, CDR2 FVKESK. The CDR3: CASSHLSPEAFF. CDR3 nucleotides: TGTGCCAGCAGCCACCTCTCCCCTGAAGCTTTCTTT.